The next 23 T cell receptor beta chains were all read from a single sample in a study of radiation and T cells in renal cell carcinoma. The repertoire was sequenced with immunoSEQ multiplex PCR; TCRdb's copy has only in-frame clones and lacks some. The sample lists around 100,000 clones, 84% occurring once. Specified time point: blood 4 weeks post-SBRT, at nephrectomy. Indicated treatment: 15 Gy SBRT to primary tumor, nephrectomy 4 weeks later. The material was blood, obtained from a patient whose treatment included radiotherapy and nephrectomy. The source is a man aged 55 to 70 with renal cell carcinoma.

This clone came up once. The chain is built from TRBV30 and TRBJ2-5; D call uncertain. Trimming cost V 1 base and J 5 bases, with 8 bases left between them. Germline values: CDR1 GTSNPN, CDR2 SVGIG (reference sequence). The CDR3 sequence is 12 residues long. In nucleotides, the CDR3 is TGTGCCTGGAGTGCGACCCCGGAGACCCAGTACTTC. It specifies CAWSATPETQYF. Using reference TRBV30 and TRBJ2-5 for the parts outside the CDR3, the full variable domain is SQTIHQWPATLVQPVGSPLSLECTVEGTSNPNLYWYRQAAGRGLQLLFYSVGIGQISSEVPQNLSASRPQDRQFILSSKKLLLSDSGFYLCAWSATPETQYFGPGTRLLVL.

The rearrangement links TRBV4-1 to TRBJ2-2; D not certain. Germline V gene lookup returns CDR1 MGHRA and CDR2 YSYEKL. This CDR3 comprises 14 residues. V was pared by 6 bases and J by 0 bases, with 8 bases between. The CDR3, as DNA: TGCGCCAGCAGGCGAGGTACGAACACCGGGGAGCTGTTTTTT. This gives the protein CASRRGTNTGELFF.

This clone was seen more than once but under ten times. This chain connects TRBV2 to TRBJ2-5; maybe TRBD2 (6 bases). V lost 8 bases, J lost 5 bases, and 18 bases lay in between. The CDR3 loop spans 14 amino acids. Germline CDR1 reads SNHLY; CDR2 reads FYNNEI. CDR3 protein: CASQSDSGAETQYF. In DNA, the CDR3 is TGTGCCAGCCAGTCCGATAGCGGAGCGGAGACCCAGTACTTC.

This sequence joins TRBV5-4 and TRBJ1-1; D unclear. Germline CDR1 is SGHNT and CDR2 is YYREEE (reference sequence). V dropped 5 bases and J dropped 1 base, with 12 bases sitting between them. CDR3 length equals 14 residues. The DNA of the CDR3 is TGTGCCAGCAGTCACACCCCCCAGAACACTGAAGCTTTCTTT. Protein sequence: CASSHTPQNTEAFF. Using reference TRBV5-4 and TRBJ1-1 for the parts outside the CDR3, the full variable domain is ETGVTQSPTHLIKTRGQQVTLRCSSQSGHNTVSWYQQALGQGPQFIFQYYREEENGRGNFPPRFSGLQFPNYSSELNVNALELDDSALYLCASSHTPQNTEAFFGQGTRLTVV.

CDR3 residues: CASSRGLGSGANVLTF. In nucleotides, the CDR3 is TGCGCCAGCAGCCGGGGGTTAGGCTCTGGGGCCAACGTCCTGACTTTC. V is TRBV5-1 and J is TRBJ2-6, with D possibly matching TRBD2 (6 bases). CDR1 is SGHRS and CDR2 is YFSETQ in the germline V gene. This CDR3 comprises 16 residues. V was pared by 4 bases and J by 0 bases, with 11 bases between. The full variable domain, its missing parts supplied by reference TRBV5-1 and TRBJ2-6, is KAGVTQTPRYLIKTRGQQVTLSCSPISGHRSVSWYQQTPGQGLQFLFEYFSETQRNKGNFPGRFSGRQFSNSRSEMNVSTLELGDSALYLCASSRGLGSGANVLTFGAGSRLTVL.

V gene TRBV19 combines with J gene TRBJ2-3; D possibly uses TRBD1 or TRBD2 (5 bases each). Looked up from germline, CDR1 is LNHDA and CDR2 is SQIVND (reference sequence). CDR3 length equals 13 residues. V lost 7 bases and J 5 bases, leaving 13 bases between the germline ends. The CDR3 DNA sequence: TGTGCCAGTATTGGGGGAGTAGAAGATACGCAGTATTTT. It encodes CASIGGVEDTQYF.

V and J are TRBV4-2 and TRBJ1-1, with D perhaps matching TRBD1 (5 bases). The V and J ends lost 0 bases and 4 bases respectively, with 12 bases between them. The CDR3 extends over 15 amino acids. CDR1 is LGHNA and CDR2 is YNFKEQ in the germline V gene. This CDR3 is CASSQDGREGTEAFF. The CDR3 coding sequence is TGTGCCAGCAGCCAAGATGGCAGGGAGGGCACTGAAGCTTTCTTT.

This clone was seen once. This sequence joins TRBV5-6 and TRBJ2-3; no reliable D call. The germline V gene has CDR1 SGHDT and CDR2 YYEEEE. The CDR3 contains 16 residues. V was cut by 2 bases and J by 5 bases, with 18 bases left in between. The CDR3 DNA sequence: TGTGCCAGCAGCTTCCCCGGCACTGCTACTCGAGATACGCAGTATTTT. Translating it yields CASSFPGTATRDTQYF.

CDR3 amino acids: CASSLSGGRVTEAFF. As DNA, the CDR3 is TGTGCCAGCAGTTTATCAGGGGGGAGGGTCACTGAAGCTTTCTTT. The gene calls are TRBV27 and TRBJ1-1, with TRBD1 as a possible D gene (6 bases). The germline gives CDR1 MNHEY, CDR2 SMNVEV (reference sequence). The CDR3 has 15 residues. V was shortened by 0 bases and J by 4 bases, with 12 bases between the two germline ends.

The chain joins TRBV30 to TRBJ2-3; 13 bases agree with TRBD2. Germline CDR1 reads GTSNPN; CDR2 reads SVGIG (reference sequence). There are 15 residues in the CDR3. After removal of 2 bases from V and 5 bases from J, the junction contained 4 bases not matched to a gene. The CDR3 sequence is CAWSPGLAGVDTQYF. Written as DNA, the CDR3 is TGTGCCTGGAGTCCCGGACTAGCGGGAGTAGATACGCAGTATTTT.

The J gene is TRBJ2-7, the V gene TRBV19, with 7 bases fitting TRBD2. After removal of 4 bases from V and 3 bases from J, the junction contained 12 bases not matched to a gene. This CDR3 comprises 16 residues. Germline V gene lookup returns CDR1 LNHDA and CDR2 SQIVND (reference sequence). The CDR3 sequence is CASSRGSGPPGYEQYF. The CDR3 region has the DNA TGTGCCAGTAGTAGAGGTAGCGGGCCGCCGGGCTACGAGCAGTACTTC.

The chain carries TRBV29-1 and TRBJ2-1, with TRBD2 matching over 8 bases. The V gene's germline CDR1 is SQVTM and CDR2 ANQGSEA. The CDR3 totals 15 residues. After removal of 7 bases from V and 4 bases from J, the junction contained 12 bases not matched to a gene. The CDR3 DNA is TGCAGCGCCCAGAGCGGGGGAATGAGGTACAATGAGCAGTTCTTC. Its protein is CSAQSGGMRYNEQFF.

The gene calls are TRBV29-1 and TRBJ1-3, with a weak D call TRBD1 (6 bases). Trimming removed 7 bases from V and 4 bases from J, with 8 bases in between. In germline, CDR1 is SQVTM, CDR2 ANQGSEA. The length of the CDR3 is 11 residues. CDR3: CSAGTGNTIYF. For the CDR3, the DNA is TGCAGCGCTGGGACAGGAAACACCATATATTTT.

The table lists this clone with a few counts. This chain links TRBV7-8 with TRBJ2-3; TRBD1 aligns across 10 bases. The CDR3 length is 15 residues. Germline lookup yields CDR1 SGHVS and CDR2 FQNEAQ. Trimming cost V 6 bases and J 4 bases; bases outside gene matches: 7. For the CDR3, the DNA is TGTGCCAGCAGACCAAGACAGGGGGCGGCAGATACGCAGTATTTT. Amino acid sequence: CASRPRQGAADTQYF. Drawing the rest from reference TRBV7-8 and TRBJ2-3, the complete variable domain is GAGVSQSPRYKVAKRGQDVALRCDPISGHVSLFWYQQALGQGPEFLTYFQNEAQLDKSGLPSDRFFAERPEGSVSTLKIQRTQQEDSAVYLCASRPRQGAADTQYFGPGTRLTVL.

The genes are TRBV5-8 and TRBJ1-1; D is unresolved. V was trimmed by 2 bases and J by 11 bases, leaving 10 bases between them. CDR1 and CDR2 from the germline V gene are SGHTS and YDEGEE. The CDR3 has 11 residues. The CDR3 reads CASSLVSAAFF. The DNA for the CDR3 is TGTGCCAGCAGCTTAGTCTCGGCGGCTTTCTTT.

In this sample, this clone turned up once. The chain joins TRBV7-2 to TRBJ2-5; D gene unclear. The CDR3 covers 11 residues. Trimming shortened V by 2 bases and J by 3 bases, and 1 base separated the two germline ends. Germline V gene data show CDR1 as SGHTA and CDR2 as FQGNSA. CDR3 nucleotide sequence: TGTGCCAGCAGCTTAAAAGAGACCCAGTACTTC. Protein product: CASSLKETQYF.

The chain uses TRBV11-1 and TRBJ2-1, with 10 bases matching TRBD1. The CDR3 contains 15 residues. With V trimmed by 2 bases and J by 3 bases, 1 base remained unmatched. In germline, CDR1 is SGHAT, CDR2 FQDESV (reference sequence). The CDR3 region is CASSLWTGGYNEQFF. CDR3 sequence (DNA): TGTGCCAGCAGCTTATGGACAGGGGGCTACAATGAGCAGTTCTTC.

The rearrangement links TRBV27 to TRBJ1-1; unclear D gene. In germline, CDR1 is MNHEY, CDR2 SMNVEV (reference sequence). CDR3 length equals 14 residues. The V and J ends lost 2 bases and 1 base respectively, with 8 bases between them. CDR3 loop: CASSLGISNTEAFF. Written as DNA, the CDR3 is TGTGCCAGCAGTTTAGGCATCTCGAACACTGAAGCTTTCTTT.

CDR3 region: CEEASGNLEQYF. CDR3 in DNA: TGTGAGGAGGCTAGCGGGAATCTCGAGCAGTACTTC. The chain employs TRBV28 and TRBJ2-7, with 9 bases fitting TRBD2. CDR1 is MDHEN and CDR2 is SYDVKM in the germline V gene. The CDR3 extends over 12 amino acids.

V gene TRBV30 combines with J gene TRBJ2-5; D might be TRBD1 or TRBD2, each matching 5 bases. The CDR3 runs 13 residues. V dropped 2 bases and J dropped 2 bases, with 9 bases sitting between them. Germline values: CDR1 GTSNPN, CDR2 SVGIG (reference sequence). CDR3 region: CAWSQGRQETQYF. The DNA of the CDR3 is TGTGCCTGGAGTCAGGGACGGCAAGAGACCCAGTACTTC.

This chain uses TRBV2 with TRBJ2-7; 8 nucleotides agree with TRBD2. Germline V gene data show CDR1 as SNHLY and CDR2 as FYNNEI. Trimming removed 5 bases from V and 3 bases from J; junction bases left unmatched: 9. The CDR3 is 15 residues long. The chain's CDR3 is CASSPQREPFYEQYF. The DNA for the CDR3 is TGTGCCAGCAGTCCCCAGCGGGAGCCTTTCTACGAGCAGTACTTC.

The chain links TRBV9 to TRBJ2-3; D is undetermined. Trimming left V 4 bases short and J 0 bases short, with 6 bases between. This CDR3 has 13 amino acids. Germline V gene lookup returns CDR1 SGDLS and CDR2 YYNGEE. CDR3 nucleotide sequence: TGTGCCAGCAGCACCAGTAGCACAGATACGCAGTATTTT. Amino acids: CASSTSSTDTQYF.

The chain is built from TRBV9 and TRBJ1-2; possible D gene TRBD1, 5 bases. The germline V gene encodes CDR1 SGDLS and CDR2 YYNGEE. Trimming cost V 2 bases and J 7 bases, with 12 bases left between them. This CDR3 comprises 13 residues. CDR3 amino acids: CASSVSGTGGYTF. The DNA of the CDR3 is TGTGCCAGCAGCGTCTCAGGTACAGGTGGCTACACCTTC.